The 23 T cell receptor beta chains below all came from one sample that was sequenced in a study of regulatory T cells in long-lasting Graves disease. Time point specified: newly diagnosed GD, antithyroid drugs for less than 3 months. The TCR library was prepared using RNA isolated from PBMCs. Arm-PCR with iRepertoire HTBI primers amplified the CDR3 regions for these TCR beta libraries. TCRdb itself ran the multiplex PCR reads through MiXCR, one entry per CDR3 protein. The sample lists roughly 420,000 distinct CDR3 sequences, 14% seen once, with 17% in the top ten. These data were also filed under a second study, of T cells in Graves' hyperthyroidism and ophthalmopathy.

Material: peripheral blood mononuclear cells (PBMCs), obtained at new diagnosis, from a patient treated with antithyroid drugs. The source of these receptors is a woman aged 45-59 years with Graves disease.

This clonotype turned up a few times. CDR3 nucleotide sequence: TGTGCCAGCAGTTACCTTGGGGACAGGGGCGACACCGGGGAGCTGTTTTTT. Encoded protein: CASSYLGDRGDTGELFF. This sequence joins TRBV6-5 and TRBJ2-2, with 10 positions matching TRBD1. V was pared by 2 bases and J by 3 bases, with 6 bases of the junction left unmatched. In germline, CDR1 is MNHEY, CDR2 SVGAGI. This CDR3 is built from 17 residues.

This clonotype was counted between two and nine times. The gene calls are TRBV5-1 and TRBJ2-7, with 8 bases identical to TRBD1. Germline V CDR1 and CDR2: SGHRS, YFSETQ. The J segment lost 4 bases and the V segment lost 4 bases, leaving 7 bases of the junction unmatched. CDR3 size: 14 residues. In DNA, the CDR3 is TGCGCCAGCAGCACGGACAGGGCCTTATACGAGCAGTACTTC. Encoded protein: CASSTDRALYEQYF.

This clonotype was seen a few times. The rearrangement joins TRBV19 to TRBJ2-7, with 12 bases lining up with TRBD2. Trimming removed 3 bases from V and 5 bases from J; junction bases left unmatched: 5. Per germline, CDR1 LNHDA and CDR2 SQIVND (reference sequence). CDR3 size: 15 residues. In DNA, the CDR3 is TGTGCCAGTAGTATCCGACTAGCGGGGGTACACGAGCAGTACTTC. It specifies CASSIRLAGVHEQYF.

This chain links TRBV5-4 with TRBJ2-5; TRBD2 matches 8 bases. V was clipped by 4 bases and J by 5 bases; unmatched bases: 19. Germline loops: CDR1 SGHNT, CDR2 YYREEE (reference sequence). The CDR3 covers 18 residues. The CDR3 is CASSKNSGRSRVGETQYF. CDR3 coding DNA: TGTGCCAGCAGCAAAAACAGCGGGAGAAGCCGGGTAGGGGAGACCCAGTACTTC.

The rearrangement joins TRBV6-1 to TRBJ2-2; possibly TRBD2 for D (6 bases). The germline CDR1 and CDR2 sequences are MNHNS and SASEGT. The CDR3 is made up of 15 amino acids. Deletions cut 6 bases from V and 3 bases from J, with 14 bases between. The CDR3, as DNA: TGTGCCAGCAGCCCTCAAGCGGGTTACACCGGGGAGCTGTTTTTT. This sequence encodes CASSPQAGYTGELFF.

Only a few counts were recorded for this clonotype. The chain carries TRBV18 and TRBJ2-5; a weak D match, TRBD2 (6 bases). The CDR3 runs 15 residues. Trimming cost V 0 bases and J 9 bases, with 17 bases left between them. Per germline, CDR1 KGHSH and CDR2 LQKENI. The CDR3 is CASSPPAGSEVSQYF. The CDR3 DNA reads TGTGCCAGCTCACCACCCGCCGGGAGTGAAGTTTCCCAGTACTTC.

Comment on this clonotype: This likely stems from a read error, as it lies one base from a far larger clone. V and J are TRBV28 and TRBJ2-1, with D perhaps being TRBD1 or TRBD2 (5 bases each). This CDR3 spans 14 amino acids. V lost 7 bases, J lost 10 bases, and 20 bases lay in between. In germline, CDR1 is MDHEN, CDR2 SYDVKM. CDR3 amino acids: CASTPHGTGYEQFF. Written as DNA, the CDR3 is TGTGCCAGCACCCCACACGGGACGGGCTACGAGCAGTTCTTC.

This clonotype has at least ten counts. The chain links TRBV18 to TRBJ2-3, with D possibly matching TRBD2 (6 bases). Per germline, CDR1 KGHSH and CDR2 LQKENI. Trimming removed 3 bases at V and 2 bases at J, with 15 bases between. The CDR3 is made up of 16 amino acids. This chain's CDR3 is CASSPIEGGTTDTQYF. The CDR3 DNA reads TGTGCCAGCTCACCCATTGAGGGAGGCACCACAGATACGCAGTATTTT.

This clonotype was seen at least ten times. The gene calls are TRBV27 and TRBJ1-4; perhaps TRBD1 as D (6 bases). Germline assignment: CDR1 MNHEY and CDR2 SMNVEV (reference sequence). Trimming left V 7 bases short and J 8 bases short, with 20 bases between. The CDR3 is 15 residues long. CDR3 protein: CASTYTGIGREKLFF. The CDR3 coding sequence is TGTGCCAGCACCTATACAGGGATCGGACGAGAAAAACTGTTTTTT.

This clonotype was counted at least ten times. This chain links TRBV28 with TRBJ2-5, with TRBD1 matching 9 bases. The CDR3 is 16 residues long. The germline gives CDR1 MDHEN, CDR2 SYDVKM. V lost 2 bases to trimming and J lost 2 bases; unmatched junction nucleotides: 6. The CDR3 reads CASSLGLTGGQETQYF. DNA for the CDR3: TGTGCCAGCAGTTTAGGGCTGACAGGGGGTCAAGAGACCCAGTACTTC. Drawing the rest from reference TRBV28 and TRBJ2-5, the complete variable domain is DVKVTQSSRYLVKRTGEKVFLECVQDMDHENMFWYRQDPGLGLRLIYFSYDVKMKEKGDIPEGYSVSREKKERFSLILESASTNQTSMYLCASSLGLTGGQETQYFGPGTRLLVL.

This clonotype was counted between two and nine times. The CDR3 nucleotides read TGTGCCAGTAGGCGGGCCACCAATTCACCCCTCCACTTT. Amino acid sequence: CASRRATNSPLHF. This chain uses TRBV19 with TRBJ1-6; D gene ambiguous. Trimming removed 6 bases from V and 7 bases from J, with 10 bases in between. Germline CDR1 is LNHDA and CDR2 is SQIVND (reference sequence). The CDR3 length is 13 residues.

This clonotype was seen repeatedly, ten times or more. This chain uses TRBV5-5 with TRBJ1-2, with 7 bases identical to TRBD1. The length of the CDR3 is 15 residues. Germline loops: CDR1 SGHKS, CDR2 YYEKEE (reference sequence). The V segment lost 2 bases and the J segment 5 bases; nucleotides outside the gene matches: 9. The CDR3 here is CASSFYRDRAYGYTF. For the CDR3, the DNA is TGTGCCAGCAGCTTCTACCGGGACAGAGCTTATGGCTACACCTTC.

In its sample, this clonotype was seen many times. V is TRBV7-9 and J is TRBJ1-2; no definite D call. Trimming took 1 base from V and 8 from J, leaving 8 bases between them. This CDR3 spans 12 amino acids. Germline V gene data show CDR1 as SEHNR and CDR2 as FQNEAQ (reference sequence). The CDR3 coding sequence is TGTGCCAGCAGCTTAGACCTGGAAGGCTACACCTTC. Its translation is CASSLDLEGYTF.

This clonotype was seen many times. The CDR3 nucleotides read TGTGCCAGCAGTGTCAGGGAGAACACTGAAGCTTTCTTT. Protein product: CASSVRENTEAFF. This chain uses TRBV6-2 or TRBV6-3 with TRBJ1-1, with D perhaps TRBD1 (5 bases). The germline V gene has CDR1 MNHEY and CDR2 SVGEGT. This CDR3 spans 13 amino acids. Between the trimmed V and J ends, which lost 5 bases and 1 base, there was a span of 8 bases.

The sample holds a few counts of this clonotype. The chain couples TRBV3-1 to TRBJ1-2; a weak D match, TRBD1 (6 bases). The CDR3 is 12 residues long. Germline V gives CDR1 LGHDT, CDR2 YNNKEL (reference sequence). The V end was cut by 10 bases, the J end by 7 bases, with 16 bases between. Written as DNA, the CDR3 is TGTGCCACCCAGCCCGTAGGGGGTGGCTACACCTTC. Protein product: CATQPVGGGYTF.

At least ten counts were recorded for this clonotype. The rearrangement links TRBV25-1 to TRBJ2-5; D perhaps matches TRBD2 (6 bases). The CDR3 contains 13 residues. The V and J ends lost 3 bases and 5 bases respectively, with 10 bases between them. CDR1 is MGHDK and CDR2 is SYGVNS in the germline V gene. The CDR3 here is CASSEGGRETQYF. The CDR3 nucleotides read TGTGCCAGCAGTGAGGGGGGTCGGGAGACCCAGTACTTC.

This clonotype came up many times. The chain carries TRBV29-1 and TRBJ2-7; D is possibly TRBD1 (5 bases). The CDR3 runs 13 residues. Germline CDR1 reads SQVTM; CDR2 reads ANQGSEA. Between the trimmed V and J ends, which lost 3 bases and 0 bases, there was a span of 9 bases. The CDR3 region is CSVESGSSYEQYF. The CDR3 region has the DNA TGCAGCGTTGAGTCAGGGTCCTCCTACGAGCAGTACTTC.

In this sample, this clonotype turned up many times. V is TRBV7-9 and J is TRBJ1-2, with D maybe TRBD1 (5 bases). Per germline, CDR1 SEHNR and CDR2 FQNEAQ (reference sequence). This CDR3 has 13 amino acids. Trimming cost V 1 base and J 6 bases, with 9 bases left between them. CDR3 residues: CASSLGQGDGYTF. CDR3 coding DNA: TGTGCCAGCAGCTTAGGGCAGGGTGATGGCTACACCTTC.

This clonotype was picked up many times. The J gene is TRBJ2-3, the V gene TRBV5-1, with D hard to call. Trimming took off 0 bases at V and 4 bases at J, with 12 bases between the two ends. This CDR3 has 15 residues. Germline V gene sequence: CDR1 SGHRS, CDR2 YFSETQ. The CDR3 DNA is TGCGCCAGCAGCTTGGCGTCTGGCGGCTCAGATACGCAGTATTTT. It codes for CASSLASGGSDTQYF. Based on the CDR3 plus reference TRBV5-1 and TRBJ2-3, the full variable domain is KAGVTQTPRYLIKTRGQQVTLSCSPISGHRSVSWYQQTPGQGLQFLFEYFSETQRNKGNFPGRFSGRQFSNSRSEMNVSTLELGDSALYLCASSLASGGSDTQYFGPGTRLTVL.

Comment on this clonotype: This may be a read error: a much more frequent sequence differs by one nucleotide. This sequence joins TRBV5-1 and TRBJ2-3, with 10 bases identical to TRBD2. The CDR3 is 15 amino acids. Germline values: CDR1 SGHRS, CDR2 YFSETQ. The CDR3 region is CANSSGTSEGDTQYF. The CDR3 region has the DNA TGCGCCAACAGCTCCGGGACTAGCGAGGGAGATACGCAGTATTTT. Looking up the rest from reference TRBV5-1 and TRBJ2-3 gives the full variable domain: KAGVTQTPRYLIKTRGQQVTLSCSPISGHRSVSWYQQTPGQGLQFLFEYFSETQRNKGNFPGRFSGRQFSNSRSEMNVSTLELGDSALYLCANSSGTSEGDTQYFGPGTRLTVL.

This chain connects TRBV4-1 to TRBJ2-3; no clear D. The CDR3 consists of 18 residues. Trimming removed 3 bases at V and 0 bases at J, with 19 bases between. Germline V gene sequence: CDR1 MGHRA, CDR2 YSYEKL. CDR3 in amino acids: CASSQLPNLISSTDTQYF. CDR3 coding DNA: TGCGCCAGCAGCCAGCTCCCTAACCTCATATCTAGCACAGATACGCAGTATTTT.

This clonotype was detected many times. V usage is TRBV12-3 or TRBV12-4 and J usage is TRBJ2-1, with TRBD2 matching over 12 bases. This CDR3 spans 17 amino acids. Trimming removed 1 base from V and 3 bases from J; junction bases left unmatched: 4. CDR3 sequence (DNA): TGTGCCAGCAGTTTAGGGACTAGCGGGAACTACTACAATGAGCAGTTCTTC. Its translation is CASSLGTSGNYYNEQFF.

There are many counts of this clonotype. This rearrangement joins TRBV30 to TRBJ1-2; D unresolved. Germline V gene sequence: CDR1 GTSNPN, CDR2 SVGIG (reference sequence). This CDR3 contains 11 residues. V was trimmed by 4 bases and J by 8 bases, leaving 11 bases between them. CDR3 DNA: TGTGCCTGGACGGCCGGCGGGGGCTACACCTTC. This codes for CAWTAGGGYTF.